The clone carrying this TCR beta chain has a handful of counts. Patients had blood sampled at baseline and again on cycle 4 day 1 and cycle 7 day 1. Here immunoSEQ multiplex PCR was the method, and the copy in TCRdb shows in-frame clones only, minus some. The table lists approximately 47,000 clones, around nine tenths of them singletons. These data belong to a study of OX40 agonist ivuxolimab in advanced cancers. Overall study context: Subjects had a mean age of about 65 years, with a range of about 23 to 90; about 83% were male.

The CDR3 contains 14 residues. Trimming took off 0 bases at V and 2 bases at J, with 9 bases between the two ends. Germline V CDR1 and CDR2: SGHDT, YYEEEE. The chain carries TRBV5-6 and TRBJ2-7; D assignment may be TRBD1 or TRBD2 (6 bases each). The clonotype was recovered from an adult with an advanced solid tumor such as melanoma, head and neck, liver or kidney cancer. Specimen: CD4+ or CD8+ T cells sorted from blood, collected in a trial of the OX40 agonist ivuxolimab. DNA of the CDR3: TGTGCCAGCAGCTTGGGGGGGGACACCTACGAGCAGTACTTC. This translates into CASSLGGDTYEQYF.